The entry below describes one T cell receptor beta chain. Antigen unknown. The CDR3 sequence is 16 residues long. Germline CDR1 and CDR2: LNHNV and YYDKDF (reference sequence). V was shortened by 0 bases and J by 0 bases, with 11 bases between the two germline ends. The sample comes from a study of cytomegalovirus exposure and HLA in healthy donors. Study-wide results and limits: Most of the CMV-associated TCR beta chains (in a later analysis) appeared to be HLA-restricted.

13 Jbeta primers and 60 Vbeta primers were used for the PCR. Sequencing used immunoSEQ multiplex PCR; TCRdb keeps in-frame clones, though not all of them. The profile shows about 150,000 clones, about two thirds of them singletons. Material for sequencing was PBMCs. This clonotype was sampled from a young woman in good health and CMV-seronegative. The J gene is TRBJ1-2, the V gene TRBV15, with D unclear. CDR3 DNA sequence: TGTGCCACCAGCAGAGAATGGAGTACTTCTAACTATGGCTACACCTTC. Residues: CATSREWSTSNYGYTF.